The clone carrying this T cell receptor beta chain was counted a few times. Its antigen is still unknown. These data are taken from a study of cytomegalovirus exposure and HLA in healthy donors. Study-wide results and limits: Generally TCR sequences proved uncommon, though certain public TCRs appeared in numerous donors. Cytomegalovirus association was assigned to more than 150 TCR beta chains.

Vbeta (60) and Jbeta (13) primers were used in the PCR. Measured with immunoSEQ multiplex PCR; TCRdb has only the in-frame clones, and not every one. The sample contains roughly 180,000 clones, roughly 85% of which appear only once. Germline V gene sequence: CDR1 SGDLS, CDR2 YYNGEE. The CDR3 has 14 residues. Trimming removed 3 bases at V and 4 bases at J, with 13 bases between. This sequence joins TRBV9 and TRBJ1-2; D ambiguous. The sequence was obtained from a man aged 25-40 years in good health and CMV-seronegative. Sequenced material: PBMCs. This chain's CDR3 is CASSGADGGYGYTF. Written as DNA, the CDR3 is TGTGCCAGCAGCGGAGCGGACGGTGGCTATGGCTACACCTTC.